Presented here are 25 T cell receptor beta chains from one specimen sequenced in a study of CD4 T cells in relation to SARS-CoV-2 and coronaviruses. No antigen has been identified for these receptors. The repertoire was sequenced with immunoSEQ multiplex PCR; TCRdb's copy has only in-frame clones and lacks some. The repertoire holds around 15,000 clones, around four fifths seen once, with about 40% in the top ten. Before the COVID-19 pandemic, during about 2011-2019, CD4+ T cells were taken from unexposed donors. Isolation of CD4+ T cells took place after less than 13 days in culture. The specimen was CD4+ T cells from PBMCs, cultured in vitro. The receptors originated from a human donor in good health.

The chain is built from TRBV2 and TRBJ1-1, with D hard to call. The CDR3 runs 15 residues. The V and J ends lost 10 bases and 1 base respectively, with 19 bases between them. The germline V gene encodes CDR1 SNHLY and CDR2 FYNNEI. CDR3 residues: CAILNWISRNTEAFF. The CDR3 nucleotides are TGTGCCATCCTGAACTGGATTAGCCGGAACACTGAAGCTTTCTTT.

V and J are TRBV15 and TRBJ2-7; 8 bases fit TRBD2. This CDR3 contains 15 residues. The V gene end was trimmed by 4 bases and the J gene end by 2 bases; junction bases not matched to a gene: 7. Germline V lookup: CDR1 LNHNV, CDR2 YYDKDF (reference sequence). The chain's CDR3 is CATSNLRGGPYEQYF. The CDR3 DNA sequence: TGTGCCACCAGCAACCTACGGGGGGGGCCCTACGAGCAGTACTTC.

This chain uses TRBV10-3 with TRBJ1-5; D is perhaps TRBD1 (5 bases). CDR1 ENHRY and CDR2 SYGVKD come from the germline V gene. The V and J ends lost 11 bases and 1 base respectively, with 9 bases between them. This CDR3 contains 12 residues. The CDR3 DNA sequence: TGTGCCGACCGGGACAGCAATCAGCCCCAGCATTTT. Protein product: CADRDSNQPQHF.

V usage is TRBV7-2 and J usage is TRBJ2-7; D unclear. This CDR3 region has 15 residues. Trimming pared 5 bases from V and 6 bases from J, leaving 20 bases between. In germline, CDR1 is SGHTA, CDR2 FQGNSA. The CDR3 nucleotides are TGTGCCAGCAGCCCCGGTGGCCAACGCCGTTCCGAGCAGTACTTC. Translated, it gives CASSPGGQRRSEQYF.

V and J are TRBV28 and TRBJ2-7; D ambiguous. CDR1 is MDHEN and CDR2 is SYDVKM in the germline V gene. The germline V and J ends were trimmed by 8 bases and 0 bases, with 5 bases remaining between them. This CDR3 comprises 11 residues. The CDR3 region is CASSSSYEQYF. CDR3 in DNA: TGTGCCAGCTCGAGCTCCTACGAGCAGTACTTC.

This chain uses TRBV5-4 with TRBJ1-1; maybe TRBD1 (5 bases). CDR1 is SGHNT, CDR2 YYREEE, per germline (reference sequence). Trimming took off 4 bases at V and 0 bases at J, with 10 bases between the two ends. The CDR3 sequence is 14 residues long. The DNA of the CDR3 is TGTGCCAGCAGCCCGGGACGGATGAACACTGAAGCTTTCTTT. It codes for CASSPGRMNTEAFF.

DNA for the CDR3: TGTGCCTGGAGCGCGGGGGACACCCGCTCTGGAAACACCATATATTTT. It codes for CAWSAGDTRSGNTIYF. This rearrangement joins TRBV30 to TRBJ1-3, with a possible D match to TRBD1 (6 bases). CDR1 is GTSNPN, CDR2 SVGIG, per germline (reference sequence). The CDR3 totals 16 residues. With 3 bases removed from V and 0 bases from J, the gap between germline ends came to 15 bases.

In nucleotides, the CDR3 is TGTGCCAGCTCACCAAGGGATGGGACCCAGGGCCACGAGCAGTACTTC. Translation gives CASSPRDGTQGHEQYF. The rearrangement joins TRBV18 to TRBJ2-7; TRBD1 or TRBD2 may be the D gene (5 bases each). The CDR3 loop spans 16 amino acids. V was pared by 2 bases and J by 5 bases, with 19 bases between. The germline V gene encodes CDR1 KGHSH and CDR2 LQKENI.

The J gene is TRBJ1-1, the V gene TRBV12-3 or TRBV12-4; a possible D gene is TRBD1 (5 bases). The CDR3 runs to 13 residues. V was cut by 5 bases and J by 2 bases, with 9 bases left in between. This CDR3 is CASSIQENTEAFF. The CDR3 region has the DNA TGTGCCAGCAGTATACAGGAAAACACTGAAGCTTTCTTT.

The J gene is TRBJ2-2, the V gene TRBV6-5; D tentatively reads TRBD1 or TRBD2 (5 bases each). CDR3 size: 15 residues. The germline V gene has CDR1 MNHEY and CDR2 SVGAGI. Trimming took off 6 bases at V and 3 bases at J, with 14 bases between the two ends. CDR3: CASSSGTSYTGELFF. CDR3 coding DNA: TGTGCCAGCAGCTCGGGGACCTCCTACACCGGGGAGCTGTTTTTT.

This sequence joins TRBV19 and TRBJ2-1, with TRBD1 identical over 7 bases. The CDR3 has 15 residues. Germline lookup yields CDR1 LNHDA and CDR2 SQIVND (reference sequence). The V gene end was trimmed by 5 bases and the J gene end by 0 bases; junction bases not matched to a gene: 4. CDR3 in amino acids: CASSLQGRSYNEQFF. Written as DNA, the CDR3 is TGTGCCAGTAGTTTACAGGGGCGCTCCTACAATGAGCAGTTCTTC.

The chain combines TRBV9 with TRBJ1-1; D ambiguous. V shed 2 bases and J shed 4 bases, with 15 bases lying between them. The CDR3 length is 15 residues. The germline V gene encodes CDR1 SGDLS and CDR2 YYNGEE. Here the CDR3 reads CASSVAGGMSTEAFF. The CDR3 DNA sequence: TGTGCCAGCAGCGTTGCTGGAGGGATGAGCACTGAAGCTTTCTTT.

There are a few counts of this clone. The J gene is TRBJ1-1, the V gene TRBV5-1; D perhaps matches TRBD1 (5 bases). V dropped 0 bases and J dropped 2 bases, with 11 bases sitting between them. The germline CDR1 and CDR2 sequences are SGHRS and YFSETQ. The CDR3 covers 15 residues. The CDR3 DNA reads TGCGCCAGCAGCTTGGGGGGGACTTCTAACACTGAAGCTTTCTTT. This sequence encodes CASSLGGTSNTEAFF.

This clone is termed medium-sized (0.01 to 0.1%). This sequence joins TRBV10-3 and TRBJ1-4; 11 bases match TRBD1. The germline V gene encodes CDR1 ENHRY and CDR2 SYGVKD. The CDR3 totals 15 residues. The ends lost 2 bases at V and 7 bases at J; junction bases unmatched: 3. Here the CDR3 DNA reads TGTGCCATCAGTGAGGGGACAGGGGGAATTGAAAAACTGTTTTTT. Translating gives CAISEGTGGIEKLFF.

The count of this clone is one. The genes are TRBV5-1 and TRBJ2-7; D uncertain. CDR3 length: 14 amino acids. V was cut by 3 bases and J by 0 bases, with 10 bases left in between. Germline V lookup: CDR1 SGHRS, CDR2 YFSETQ. CDR3 residues: CASSSAPDSYEQYF. The CDR3 DNA sequence: TGCGCCAGCAGCTCGGCCCCAGACTCCTACGAGCAGTACTTC.

This chain joins TRBV10-3 and TRBJ2-7; no reliable D call. The CDR3 extends over 12 amino acids. Germline V gives CDR1 ENHRY, CDR2 SYGVKD. Trimming left V 4 bases short and J 3 bases short, with 7 bases between. CDR3: CAISVGDYEQYF. DNA for the CDR3: TGTGCCATCAGTGTAGGAGACTACGAGCAGTACTTC.

This chain uses TRBV4-1 with TRBJ1-1, with 7 positions matching TRBD1. Germline V gives CDR1 MGHRA, CDR2 YSYEKL. V lost 0 bases, J lost 0 bases, and 4 bases stayed unmatched. The CDR3 totals 16 residues. The CDR3 DNA sequence: TGCGCCAGCAGCCAAGATTTGGGGACAGTGAACACTGAAGCTTTCTTT. This encodes CASSQDLGTVNTEAFF.

The V gene is TRBV10-3, the J gene TRBJ2-1; TRBD2 is a possible D gene (6 bases). CDR3 length: 16 residues. Trimming removed 0 bases at V and 7 bases at J, with 16 bases between. CDR1 ENHRY and CDR2 SYGVKD come from the germline V gene. CDR3 nucleotide sequence: TGTGCCATCAGTGAGTCGATAGGGACTCGAGGGAATGAGCAGTTCTTC. This gives the protein CAISESIGTRGNEQFF.

This clone has just one count. The V call is TRBV5-6, the J call TRBJ1-5, with D perhaps matching TRBD1 (5 bases). The ends were cut back, 4 bases at V and 0 bases at J, with 8 bases in the middle. Germline V gene data show CDR1 as SGHDT and CDR2 as YYEEEE. The CDR3 length is 14 residues. The CDR3 reads CASSGGGSNQPQHF. DNA of the CDR3: TGTGCCAGCAGCGGTGGGGGTAGCAATCAGCCCCAGCATTTT.

This sequence joins TRBV28 and TRBJ1-5; TRBD1 might be the D (5 bases). Trimming shortened V by 6 bases and J by 0 bases, and 21 bases separated the two germline ends. Germline V gives CDR1 MDHEN, CDR2 SYDVKM. The CDR3 has 18 amino acids. As DNA, the CDR3 is TGTGCCAGCAGGAAGCGGGGGGGGTCGGGGTTTAGCAATCAGCCCCAGCATTTT. Translated: CASRKRGGSGFSNQPQHF.

The chain has TRBV19 and TRBJ1-1; D remains unclear. The germline V gene encodes CDR1 LNHDA and CDR2 SQIVND (reference sequence). V lost 4 bases, J lost 0 bases, and 15 bases lay in between. CDR3 size: 16 residues. CDR3 amino acids: CASSTGAFPLNTEAFF. The CDR3 bases are TGTGCCAGTAGTACTGGAGCTTTCCCCTTGAACACTGAAGCTTTCTTT.

V and J are TRBV27 and TRBJ1-6; D unclear. The V gene's germline CDR1 is MNHEY and CDR2 SMNVEV (reference sequence). The CDR3 runs 13 residues. V dropped 5 bases and J dropped 8 bases, with 10 bases sitting between them. The CDR3 coding sequence is TGTGCCAGCAGTGGCGTCAGGTATTCACCCCTCCACTTT. This translates into CASSGVRYSPLHF.

The chain has TRBV5-1 and TRBJ2-3, with 7 positions matching TRBD2. Looked up from germline, CDR1 is SGHRS and CDR2 is YFSETQ. The CDR3 contains 15 residues. V dropped 0 bases and J dropped 5; count of bases not matched to a gene: 6. The CDR3 sequence: CASSLAGGTEDTQYF. The CDR3 coding sequence is TGCGCCAGCAGCTTGGCGGGAGGAACCGAAGATACGCAGTATTTT.

The rearrangement links TRBV5-8 to TRBJ1-4, with a weak D call TRBD1 (5 bases). The germline CDR1 and CDR2 sequences are SGHTS and YDEGEE. The ends were cut back, 4 bases at V and 7 bases at J, with 8 bases in the middle. CDR3 size: 12 residues. The CDR3 DNA follows: TGTGCCAGCAGCCAGGGAATTGAAAAACTGTTTTTT. It codes for CASSQGIEKLFF.

The chain has TRBV13 and TRBJ1-5, with a weak D call TRBD1 (5 bases). The V gene's germline CDR1 is PRHDT and CDR2 FYEKMQ (reference sequence). V was shortened by 2 bases and J by 6 bases, with 17 bases between the two germline ends. The CDR3 is 16 amino acids. The CDR3, as DNA: TGTGCCAGCAGCTTAAGTTTATGGGGGGGTGTTCAGCCCCAGCATTTT. Its protein is CASSLSLWGGVQPQHF.